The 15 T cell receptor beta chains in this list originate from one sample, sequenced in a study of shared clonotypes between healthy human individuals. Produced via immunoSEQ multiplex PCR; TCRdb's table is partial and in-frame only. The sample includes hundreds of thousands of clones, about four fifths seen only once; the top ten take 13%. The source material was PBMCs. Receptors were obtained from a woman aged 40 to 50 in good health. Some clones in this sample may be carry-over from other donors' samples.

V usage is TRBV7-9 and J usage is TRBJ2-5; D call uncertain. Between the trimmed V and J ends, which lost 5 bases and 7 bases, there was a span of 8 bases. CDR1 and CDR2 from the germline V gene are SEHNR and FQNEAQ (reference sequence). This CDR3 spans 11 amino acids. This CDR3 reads CASSVGRTQYF. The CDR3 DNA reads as TGTGCCAGCAGCGTTGGCAGGACCCAGTACTTC.

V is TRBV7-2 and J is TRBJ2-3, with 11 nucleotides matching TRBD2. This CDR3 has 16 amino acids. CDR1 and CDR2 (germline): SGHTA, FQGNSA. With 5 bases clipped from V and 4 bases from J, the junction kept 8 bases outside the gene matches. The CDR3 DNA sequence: TGTGCCAGCAGCAAACGCACTAGCGGGAGCGCAGATACGCAGTATTTT. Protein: CASSKRTSGSADTQYF.

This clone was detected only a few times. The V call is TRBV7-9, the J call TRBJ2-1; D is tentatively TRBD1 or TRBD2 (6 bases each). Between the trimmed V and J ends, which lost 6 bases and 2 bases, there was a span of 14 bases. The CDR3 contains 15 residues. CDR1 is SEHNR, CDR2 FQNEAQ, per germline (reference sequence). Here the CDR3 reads CASSSVGGPYNEQFF. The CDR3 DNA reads TGTGCCAGCAGTTCTGTCGGGGGCCCCTACAATGAGCAGTTCTTC.

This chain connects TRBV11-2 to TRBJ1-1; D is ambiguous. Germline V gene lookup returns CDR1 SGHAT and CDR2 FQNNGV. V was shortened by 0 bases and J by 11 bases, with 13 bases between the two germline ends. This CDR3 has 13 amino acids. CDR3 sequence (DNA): TGTGCCAGCAGCTTAGATAACCCTGCTGGGGCTTTCTTT. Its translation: CASSLDNPAGAFF.

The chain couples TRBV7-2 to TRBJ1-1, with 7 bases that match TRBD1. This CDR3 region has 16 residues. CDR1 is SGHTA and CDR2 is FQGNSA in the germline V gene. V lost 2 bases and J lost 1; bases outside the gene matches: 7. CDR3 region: CASSLPDRAENTEAFF. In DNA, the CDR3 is TGTGCCAGCAGCTTACCTGACAGGGCCGAGAACACTGAAGCTTTCTTT.

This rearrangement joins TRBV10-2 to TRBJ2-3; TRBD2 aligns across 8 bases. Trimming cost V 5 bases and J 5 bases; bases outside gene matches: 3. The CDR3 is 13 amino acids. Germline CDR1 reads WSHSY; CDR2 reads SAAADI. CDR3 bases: TGCGCCAGCAGTCTGGCGGGAGGAGATACGCAGTATTTT. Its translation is CASSLAGGDTQYF.

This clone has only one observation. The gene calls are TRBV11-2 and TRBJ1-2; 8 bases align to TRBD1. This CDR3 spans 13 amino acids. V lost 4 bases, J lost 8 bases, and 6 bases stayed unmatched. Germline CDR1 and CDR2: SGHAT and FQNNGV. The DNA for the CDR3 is TGTGCCAGCAGCTCGACAGGGGTGTACGGCTACACCTTC. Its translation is CASSSTGVYGYTF.

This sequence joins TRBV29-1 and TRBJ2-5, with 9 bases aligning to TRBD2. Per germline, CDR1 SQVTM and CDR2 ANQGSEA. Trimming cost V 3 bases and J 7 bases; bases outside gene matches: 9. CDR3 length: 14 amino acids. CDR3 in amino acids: CSVDGTSSGGTQYF. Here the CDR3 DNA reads TGCAGCGTTGATGGGACTAGCTCCGGAGGGACCCAGTACTTC.

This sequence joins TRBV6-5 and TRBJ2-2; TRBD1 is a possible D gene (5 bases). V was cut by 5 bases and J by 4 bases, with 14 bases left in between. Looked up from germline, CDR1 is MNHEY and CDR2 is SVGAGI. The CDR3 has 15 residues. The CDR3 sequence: CASSPRVGATGELFF. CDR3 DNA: TGTGCCAGCAGTCCCAGGGTTGGGGCCACCGGGGAGCTGTTTTTT.

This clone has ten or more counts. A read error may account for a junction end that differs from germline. Written as DNA, the CDR3 is TGCAGCGTTGGTAGGACTAGCGGGACTCGTTTT. This codes for CSVGRTSGTRF. V is TRBV29-1 and J is TRBJ2-3; 12 positions agree with TRBD2. Germline values: CDR1 SQVTM, CDR2 ANQGSEA. This CDR3 has 11 amino acids.

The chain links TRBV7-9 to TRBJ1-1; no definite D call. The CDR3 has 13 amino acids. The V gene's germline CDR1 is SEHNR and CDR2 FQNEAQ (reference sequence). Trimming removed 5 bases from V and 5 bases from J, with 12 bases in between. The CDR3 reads CASSLETSTEAFF. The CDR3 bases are TGTGCCAGCAGCCTAGAGACTAGTACTGAAGCTTTCTTT. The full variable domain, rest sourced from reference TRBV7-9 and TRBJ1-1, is DTGVSQNPRHKITKRGQNVTFRCDPISEHNRLYWYRQTLGQGPEFLTYFQNEAQLEKSRLLSDRFSAERPKGSFSTLEIQRTEQGDSAMYLCASSLETSTEAFFGQGTRLTVV.

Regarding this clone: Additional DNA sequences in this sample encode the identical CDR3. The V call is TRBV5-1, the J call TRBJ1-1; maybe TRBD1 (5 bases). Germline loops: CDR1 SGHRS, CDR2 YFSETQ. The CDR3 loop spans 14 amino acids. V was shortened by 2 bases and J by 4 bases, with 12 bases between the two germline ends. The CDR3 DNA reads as TGCGCCAGCAGCTTAGGCTTGGGGGGCACTGAAGCTTTCTTT. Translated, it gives CASSLGLGGTEAFF.

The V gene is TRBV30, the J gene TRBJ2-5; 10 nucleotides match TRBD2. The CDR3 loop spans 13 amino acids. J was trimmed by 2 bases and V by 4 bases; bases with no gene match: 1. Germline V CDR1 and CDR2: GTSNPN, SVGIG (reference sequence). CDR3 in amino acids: CAWTSGSQETQYF. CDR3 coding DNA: TGTGCCTGGACTAGCGGGAGTCAAGAGACCCAGTACTTC.

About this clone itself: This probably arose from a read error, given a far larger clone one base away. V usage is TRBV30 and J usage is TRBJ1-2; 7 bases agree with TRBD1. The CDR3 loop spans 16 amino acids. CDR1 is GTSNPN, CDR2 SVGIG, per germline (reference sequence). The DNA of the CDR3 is TGTGCCTTGAGTGTCAACCCACAGGGGACTCACTATGGCTACACCTTC. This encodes CALSVNPQGTHYGYTF.

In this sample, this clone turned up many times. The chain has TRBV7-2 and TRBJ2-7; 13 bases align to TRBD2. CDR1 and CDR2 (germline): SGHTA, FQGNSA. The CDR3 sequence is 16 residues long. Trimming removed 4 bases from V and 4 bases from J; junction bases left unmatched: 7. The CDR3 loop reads CASSSPRTSGRYEQYF. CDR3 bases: TGTGCCAGCAGCTCCCCCCGGACTAGCGGGAGATACGAGCAGTACTTC.